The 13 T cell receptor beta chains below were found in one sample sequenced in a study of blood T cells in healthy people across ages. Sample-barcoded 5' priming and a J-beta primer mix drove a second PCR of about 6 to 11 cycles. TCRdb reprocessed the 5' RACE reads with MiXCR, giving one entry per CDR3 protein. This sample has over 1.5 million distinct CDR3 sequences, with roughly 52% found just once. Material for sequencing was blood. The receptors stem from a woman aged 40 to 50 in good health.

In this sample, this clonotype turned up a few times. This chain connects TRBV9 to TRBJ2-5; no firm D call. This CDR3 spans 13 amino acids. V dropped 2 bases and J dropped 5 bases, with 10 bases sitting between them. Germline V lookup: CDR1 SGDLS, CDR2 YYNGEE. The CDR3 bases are TGTGCCAGCAGCGTCGACTTTGCCGAGACCCAGTACTTC. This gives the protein CASSVDFAETQYF.

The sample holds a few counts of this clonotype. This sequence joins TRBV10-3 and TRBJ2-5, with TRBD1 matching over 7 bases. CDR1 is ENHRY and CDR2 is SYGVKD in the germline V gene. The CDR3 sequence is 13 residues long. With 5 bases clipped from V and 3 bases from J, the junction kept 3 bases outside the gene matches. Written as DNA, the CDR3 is TGTGCCATCAGTACAACAGGGGAAGAGACCCAGTACTTC. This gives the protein CAISTTGEETQYF.

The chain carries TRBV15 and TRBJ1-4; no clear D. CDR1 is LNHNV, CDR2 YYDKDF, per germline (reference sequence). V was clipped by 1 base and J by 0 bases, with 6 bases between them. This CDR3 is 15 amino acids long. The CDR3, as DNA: TGTGCCACCAGCAGAGCACCAACAACTAATGAAAAACTGTTTTTT. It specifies CATSRAPTTNEKLFF.

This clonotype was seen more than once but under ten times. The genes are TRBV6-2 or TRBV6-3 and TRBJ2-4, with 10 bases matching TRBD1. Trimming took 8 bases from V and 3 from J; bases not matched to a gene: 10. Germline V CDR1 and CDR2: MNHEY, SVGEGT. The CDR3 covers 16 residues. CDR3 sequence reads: CASGAAGTGVKNIQYF. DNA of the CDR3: TGTGCCAGCGGTGCGGCCGGGACAGGGGTCAAAAACATTCAGTACTTC.

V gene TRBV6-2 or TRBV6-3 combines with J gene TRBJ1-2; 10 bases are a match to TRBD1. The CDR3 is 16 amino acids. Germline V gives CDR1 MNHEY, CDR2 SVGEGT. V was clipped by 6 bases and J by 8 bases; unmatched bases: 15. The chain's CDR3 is CASRPGQGTANRGYTF. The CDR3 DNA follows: TGTGCCAGCAGACCGGGACAGGGGACCGCAAACCGGGGCTACACCTTC.

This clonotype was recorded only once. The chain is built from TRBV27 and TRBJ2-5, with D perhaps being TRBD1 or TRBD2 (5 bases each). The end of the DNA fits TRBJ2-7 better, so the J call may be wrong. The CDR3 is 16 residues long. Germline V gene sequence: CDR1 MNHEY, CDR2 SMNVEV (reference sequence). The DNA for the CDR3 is TGTGCCAGCAGTTTATTTTCCCGGGGACGATACTACGAGCAGTACTTC. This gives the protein CASSLFSRGRYYEQYF.

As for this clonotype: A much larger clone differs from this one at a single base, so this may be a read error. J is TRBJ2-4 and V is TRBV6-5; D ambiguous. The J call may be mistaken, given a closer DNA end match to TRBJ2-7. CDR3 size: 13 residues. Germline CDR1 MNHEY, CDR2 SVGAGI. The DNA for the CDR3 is TGTGTCATCCGCCCGGCTGGATCCTCCGAGCAGTACTTC. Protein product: CVIRPAGSSEQYF.

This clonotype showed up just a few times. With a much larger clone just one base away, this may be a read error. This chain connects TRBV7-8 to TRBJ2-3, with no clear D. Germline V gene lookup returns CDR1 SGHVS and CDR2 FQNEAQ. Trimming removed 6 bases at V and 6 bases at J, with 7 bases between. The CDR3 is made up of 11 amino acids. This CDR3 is CASRVGDTQYF. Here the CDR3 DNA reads TGTGCCAGCAGGGTAGGGGATACGCAGTATTTT.

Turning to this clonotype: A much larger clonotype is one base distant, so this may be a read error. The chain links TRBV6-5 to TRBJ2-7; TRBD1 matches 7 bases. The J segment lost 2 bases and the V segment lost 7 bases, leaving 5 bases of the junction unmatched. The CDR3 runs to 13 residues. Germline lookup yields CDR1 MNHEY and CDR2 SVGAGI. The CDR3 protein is CASTAGTAYEQYF. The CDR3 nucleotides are TGTGCCAGCACCGCCGGGACAGCCTACGAGCAGTACTTC.

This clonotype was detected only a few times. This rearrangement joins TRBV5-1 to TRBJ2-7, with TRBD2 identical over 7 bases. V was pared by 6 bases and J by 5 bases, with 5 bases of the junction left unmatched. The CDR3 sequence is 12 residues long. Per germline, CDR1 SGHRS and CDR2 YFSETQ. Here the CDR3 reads CASTGLRDEQYF. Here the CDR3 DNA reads TGCGCCAGCACGGGACTAAGGGACGAGCAGTACTTC.

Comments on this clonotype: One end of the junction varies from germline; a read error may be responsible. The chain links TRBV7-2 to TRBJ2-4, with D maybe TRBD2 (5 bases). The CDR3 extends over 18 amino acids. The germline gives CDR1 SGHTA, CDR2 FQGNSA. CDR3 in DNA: TGTGCCAGCAGTTTAGAAGCAGCTGGCGGGCTCCCCAAAAACATTCAGTACTTC. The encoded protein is CASSLEAAGGLPKNIQYF.

As DNA, the CDR3 is TGCAGTGCTAGCGTAGATTGGCCACTTTACGAGCAGTACTTC. Residues: CSASVDWPLYEQYF. The gene calls are TRBV20-1 and TRBJ2-7; D gene ambiguous. Germline assignment: CDR1 DFQATT and CDR2 SNEGSKA (reference sequence). V dropped 3 bases and J dropped 4 bases, with 16 bases sitting between them. The CDR3 runs 14 residues.

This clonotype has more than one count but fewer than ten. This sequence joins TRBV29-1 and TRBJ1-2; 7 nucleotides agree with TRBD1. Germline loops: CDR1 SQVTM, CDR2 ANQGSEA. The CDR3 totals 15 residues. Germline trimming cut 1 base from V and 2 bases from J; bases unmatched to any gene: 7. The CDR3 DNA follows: TGCAGCGTTGAAGGGGAACAGGGGACGAACTATGGCTACACCTTC. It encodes CSVEGEQGTNYGYTF. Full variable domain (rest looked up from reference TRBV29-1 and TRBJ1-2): SAVISQKPSRDICQRGTSLTIQCQVDSQVTMMFWYRQQPGQSLTLIATANQGSEATYESGFVIDKFPISRPNLTFSTLTVSNMSPEDSSIYLCSVEGEQGTNYGYTFGSGTRLTVV.